This TCR beta chain originates from a study of OX40 agonist ivuxolimab in advanced cancers. Regarding the research as a whole: Ivuxolimab was an agonistic, fully human IgG2 monoclonal antibody directed against OX40 (CD134), a costimulatory receptor. Intravenous ivuxolimab was administered to patients every 2 weeks at six dose levels: 0.01, 0.1, 0.3, 1.5, 3 and 10 mg/kg. Among the 50 to 55 dose-escalation patients, about 19 had hepatocellular carcinoma, 15 or so melanoma, 9 renal cell carcinoma and 9 head and neck cancer. The dose-escalation cohort was 82.7% male with a mean age of roughly 62 years, ranging from roughly 23 to 80. Prior anti-PD-1, anti-PD-L1 or anti-CTLA-4 therapy was permitted, and checkpoint inhibitors had been received by around 40% of dose-escalation patients. Three dose-escalation patients achieved partial responses, one with hepatocellular carcinoma and two with cutaneous melanoma. The purpose of peripheral TCRbeta sequencing was to test whether ivuxolimab changed TCR sequence diversity and led to clonal T-cell expansion. The monotherapy dose-escalation portion (N = 52 patients) of the phase I ivuxolimab trial is reported in the paper. Study-wide findings and limitations: Antigen specificity was not determined for the clonally expanded peripheral T cells. Low levels of normalized T-cell clonal expansion were also seen in some patients who did not respond. In partial responders in the 0.1-3.0 mg/kg groups, normalized peripheral clonal expansion was found to be among the lowest, especially among CD8+ T cells. At doses from 0.1 to 3.0 mg/kg, clonal expansion was seen in both CD4+ and CD8+ blood T cells between baseline and week 6. After ivuxolimab, CD8+ T cells had more expanded clones than CD4+ T cells on average.

Remarks on this clone: The antigen this receptor binds is unknown. No base quality values were provided; no much bigger clone lies one nucleotide off.

The trial excluded patients who had a history of autoimmune disease or who were on systemic immunosuppression. Peripheral blood for TCR sequencing was collected from all dose cohorts at baseline, on cycle 4 day 1, and on cycle 7 day 1. Samples were obtained from an open-label, multicenter, first-in-human phase I dose-escalation trial of ivuxolimab. Adults with locally advanced or metastatic head and neck squamous cell, hepatocellular, melanoma or renal cell carcinoma were enrolled in the trial. Before TCR sequencing, CD4+ and CD8+ T cells were separately sorted from peripheral blood. Genomic DNA was extracted from sorted cells for sequencing of the TCRbeta CDR3 region. TCRbeta CDR3 regions were sequenced using the immunoSEQ Assay. This is the immuneACCESS table as TCRdb keeps it, with only in-frame sequences that have V and J called. A part of the clones is gone; compared with another copy, unresolved V genes explain less than half, and the rest is unexplained. For this sample the table gives 13,000 or so clones, of which 75% to 90% were detected only once. Of the sample, 44% falls within the top ten clones.

Inclusive of the bounding cysteine and phenylalanine, the CDR3 is 13 residues long. Only the CDR3 DNA stays, 39 bases, in frame from base 1. CDR1 and CDR2 were assigned from the germline V gene as SGHTS and YDEGEE. V gives up 1 base and J gives up 4 bases, and the segment between their germline ends measures 5 bases. The source material was CD4+ or CD8+ T cells sorted from blood, sampled in a trial of the OX40 agonist ivuxolimab. The chain joins TRBV5-8 to TRBJ2-2; the D gene cannot be named for sure. The clonotype comes from an adult with an advanced solid tumor such as melanoma, head and neck, liver or kidney cancer. The CDR3 sequence is CASSLRLTGELFF. The DNA sequence reads TGTGCCAGCAGCTTGCGACTCACCGGGGAGCTGTTTTTT.